This TCR beta chain appears in the sequencing data of a study of T cells in Graves' hyperthyroidism and ophthalmopathy. Whole-study context: Peripheral blood was collected at initial diagnosis, before any treatment.

Amplified regions were TCR beta CDR3 sequences from RNA transcripts. An initial round of RT-PCR targeting the TCR CDR3 relied on the HTBI primer set. TCRdb reprocessed the multiplex PCR reads via MiXCR and lists one record per CDR3 protein. This table has a few hundred thousand distinct CDR3 sequences, roughly 15% appearing once. This clonotype was recorded once. Its antigen is undetermined. Study-wide points: Onset of ophthalmopathy came a median approximately 6.8 months after the model predicted it. Blood samples included most of the expanded thyroid clonotypes exceeding 0.001.

For ophthalmopathy patients, the Clinical Activity Score was at least 3 and the NOSPECS grade at least 4; duration was under 3 months. Germline CDR1 and CDR2: SGHAT and FQNNGV. V lost 5 bases, J lost 8 bases, and 9 bases stayed unmatched. The CDR3 consists of 14 residues. The receptor's source is a woman aged 25-40 years with Graves' ophthalmopathy. The chain employs TRBV11-2 and TRBJ2-1, with 7 bases that match TRBD2. The material sequenced was blood. CDR3 protein: CASSPGGGSYEQFF. For the CDR3, the DNA is TGTGCCAGCAGCCCCGGTGGCGGGAGCTATGAGCAGTTCTTC.